This TCR beta chain comes out of a study of radiotherapy plus CTLA-4 blockade in lung cancer. Trimming took 5 bases from V and 2 from J; bases not matched to a gene: 2. The CDR3 has 14 residues. Germline CDR1 and CDR2: SGHDT and YYEEEE. Clones were read by immunoSEQ multiplex PCR, and TCRdb kept only the in-frame ones, dropping some. Of 120,000 or so clones listed, about four fifths are singletons. Specimen: peripheral blood, collected from a patient treated with radiotherapy plus ipilimumab. This receptor was taken from a human donor with non-small cell lung cancer who had a partial response to radiotherapy plus ipilimumab. The chain couples TRBV5-6 to TRBJ2-7; 12 bases match TRBD2. CDR3 amino acids: CASRGLAGTYEQYF. The CDR3 bases are TGTGCCAGCAGAGGACTAGCGGGAACCTACGAGCAGTACTTC.